This paragraph reports one TCR beta chain. The sample comes from a study of blood T cell repertoires in COVID-19. Study as a whole: Sites across the United States, Italy and Spain contributed samples from acute and convalescent COVID-19. The cDNA or gDNA used as material had been derived from T cells, B-cell-depleted T cells, or PBMCs.

Authors' processing steps: Reference gene primer amplification yielded estimated nucleated cell counts. Profiled with immunoSEQ multiplex PCR; TCRdb holds only in-frame clones, not every one. V and J calls plus clone size are reproduced from that table; the DNA served to infer D and trimming. The data show about 130,000 clones, more than 60% seen once. J gave up 4 bases and V 7 bases, and 9 bases lay outside the gene matches. CDR3 length: 15 residues. The germline gives CDR1 MNHEY, CDR2 SVGAGI. V is TRBV6-5 and J is TRBJ1-3, with 8 bases lining up with TRBD1. The source of this sequence is a woman in her sixties or seventies with acute or convalescent COVID-19. The sequenced material came from peripheral blood. CDR3 amino acids: CASTSTGASGNTIYF. The CDR3 DNA is TGTGCCAGCACCTCGACAGGGGCATCCGGAAACACCATATATTTT.